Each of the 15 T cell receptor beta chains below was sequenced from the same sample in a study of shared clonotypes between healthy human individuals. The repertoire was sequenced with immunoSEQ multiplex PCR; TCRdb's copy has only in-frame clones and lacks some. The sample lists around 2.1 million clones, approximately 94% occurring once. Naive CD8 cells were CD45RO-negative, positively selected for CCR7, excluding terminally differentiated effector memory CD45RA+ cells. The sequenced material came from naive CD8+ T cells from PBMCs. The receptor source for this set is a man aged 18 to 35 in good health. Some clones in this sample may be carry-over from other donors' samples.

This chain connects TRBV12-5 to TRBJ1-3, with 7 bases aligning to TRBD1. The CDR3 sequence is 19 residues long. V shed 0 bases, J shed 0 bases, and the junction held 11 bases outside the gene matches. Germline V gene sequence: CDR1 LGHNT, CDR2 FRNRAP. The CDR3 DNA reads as TGTGCTAGTGGTTTGGTACCCCCGACAGGGTCCTTCTCTGGAAACACCATATATTTT. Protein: CASGLVPPTGSFSGNTIYF.

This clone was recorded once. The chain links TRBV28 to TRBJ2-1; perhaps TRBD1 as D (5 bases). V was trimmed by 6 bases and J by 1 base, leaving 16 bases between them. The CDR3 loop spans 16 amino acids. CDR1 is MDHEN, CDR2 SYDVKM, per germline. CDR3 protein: CASRPPLQESYNEQFF. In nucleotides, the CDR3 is TGTGCCAGCAGACCACCGTTACAGGAGTCCTACAATGAGCAGTTCTTC. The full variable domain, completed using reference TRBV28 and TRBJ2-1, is DVKVTQSSRYLVKRTGEKVFLECVQDMDHENMFWYRQDPGLGLRLIYFSYDVKMKEKGDIPEGYSVSREKKERFSLILESASTNQTSMYLCASRPPLQESYNEQFFGPGTRLTVL.

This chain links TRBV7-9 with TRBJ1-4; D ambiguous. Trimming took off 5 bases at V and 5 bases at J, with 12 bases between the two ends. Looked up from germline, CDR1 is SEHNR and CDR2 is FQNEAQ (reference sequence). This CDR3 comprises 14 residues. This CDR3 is CASSPRGPNEKLFF. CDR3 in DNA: TGTGCCAGCAGCCCCAGAGGTCCGAATGAAAAACTGTTTTTT. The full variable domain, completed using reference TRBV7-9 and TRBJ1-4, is DTGVSQNPRHKITKRGQNVTFRCDPISEHNRLYWYRQTLGQGPEFLTYFQNEAQLEKSRLLSDRFSAERPKGSFSTLEIQRTEQGDSAMYLCASSPRGPNEKLFFGSGTQLSVL.

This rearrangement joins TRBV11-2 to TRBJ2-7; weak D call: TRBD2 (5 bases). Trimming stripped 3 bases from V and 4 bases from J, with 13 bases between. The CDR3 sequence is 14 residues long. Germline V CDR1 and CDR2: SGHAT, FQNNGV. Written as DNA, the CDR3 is TGTGCCAGCAGCTTTAGTCCGGGGATGTACGAGCAGTACTTC. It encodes CASSFSPGMYEQYF. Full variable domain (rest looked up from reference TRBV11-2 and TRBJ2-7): EAGVAQSPRYKIIEKRQSVAFWCNPISGHATLYWYQQILGQGPKLLIQFQNNGVVDDSQLPKDRFSAERLKGVDSTLKIQPAKLEDSAVYLCASSFSPGMYEQYFGPGTRLTVT.

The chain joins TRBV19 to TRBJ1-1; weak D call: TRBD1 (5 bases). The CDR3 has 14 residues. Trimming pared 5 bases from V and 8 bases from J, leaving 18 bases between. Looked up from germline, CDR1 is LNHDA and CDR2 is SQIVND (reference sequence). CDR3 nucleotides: TGTGCCAGTAGTCTGGAGGGGCCGCTAAAAGAAGCTTTCTTT. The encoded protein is CASSLEGPLKEAFF.

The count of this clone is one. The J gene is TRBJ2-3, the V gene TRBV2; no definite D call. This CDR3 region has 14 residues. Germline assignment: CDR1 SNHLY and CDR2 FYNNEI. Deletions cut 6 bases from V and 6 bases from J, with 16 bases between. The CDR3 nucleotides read TGTGCCAGCAGGCGCCCGGACGGCTGGGATACGCAGTATTTT. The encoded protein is CASRRPDGWDTQYF.

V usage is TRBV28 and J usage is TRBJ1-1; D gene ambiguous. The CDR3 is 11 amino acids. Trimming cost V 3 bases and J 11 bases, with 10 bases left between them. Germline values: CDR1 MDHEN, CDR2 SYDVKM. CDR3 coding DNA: TGTGCCAGCAGTTTCTTTAGTATGGCTTTCTTT. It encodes CASSFFSMAFF.

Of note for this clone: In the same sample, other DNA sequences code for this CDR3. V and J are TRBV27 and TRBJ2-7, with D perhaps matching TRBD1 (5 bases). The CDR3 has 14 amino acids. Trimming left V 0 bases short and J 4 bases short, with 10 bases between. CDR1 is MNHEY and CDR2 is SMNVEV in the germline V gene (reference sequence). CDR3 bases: TGTGCCAGCAGTTTATCGCCAGGGTCGTACGAGCAGTACTTC. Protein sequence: CASSLSPGSYEQYF.

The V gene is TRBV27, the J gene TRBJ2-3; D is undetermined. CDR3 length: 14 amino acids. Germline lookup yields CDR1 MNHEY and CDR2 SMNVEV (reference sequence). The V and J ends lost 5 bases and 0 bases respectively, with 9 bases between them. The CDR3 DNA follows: TGTGCCAGCAGTCCTCTGGACAGCACAGATACGCAGTATTTT. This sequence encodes CASSPLDSTDTQYF.

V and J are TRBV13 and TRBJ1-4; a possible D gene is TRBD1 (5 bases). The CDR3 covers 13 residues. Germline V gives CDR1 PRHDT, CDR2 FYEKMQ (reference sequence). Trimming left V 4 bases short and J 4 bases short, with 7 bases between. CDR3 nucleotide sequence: TGTGCCAGCAGCTCGGGACTTAATGAAAAACTGTTTTTT. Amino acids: CASSSGLNEKLFF.

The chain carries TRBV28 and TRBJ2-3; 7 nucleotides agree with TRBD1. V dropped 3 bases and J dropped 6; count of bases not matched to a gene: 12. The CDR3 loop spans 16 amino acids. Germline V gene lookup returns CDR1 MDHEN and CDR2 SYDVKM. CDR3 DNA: TGTGCCAGCAGTTTCGTCTCGGCAGGGGGTACGGATACGCAGTATTTT. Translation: CASSFVSAGGTDTQYF.

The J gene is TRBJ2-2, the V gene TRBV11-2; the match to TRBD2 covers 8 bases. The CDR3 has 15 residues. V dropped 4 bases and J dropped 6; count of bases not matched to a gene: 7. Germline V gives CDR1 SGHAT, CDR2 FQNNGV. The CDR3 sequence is CASSSTSGSAGELFF. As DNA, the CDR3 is TGTGCCAGCAGCTCTACTAGCGGAAGCGCCGGGGAGCTGTTTTTT. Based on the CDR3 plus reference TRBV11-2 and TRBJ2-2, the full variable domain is EAGVAQSPRYKIIEKRQSVAFWCNPISGHATLYWYQQILGQGPKLLIQFQNNGVVDDSQLPKDRFSAERLKGVDSTLKIQPAKLEDSAVYLCASSSTSGSAGELFFGEGSRLTVL.

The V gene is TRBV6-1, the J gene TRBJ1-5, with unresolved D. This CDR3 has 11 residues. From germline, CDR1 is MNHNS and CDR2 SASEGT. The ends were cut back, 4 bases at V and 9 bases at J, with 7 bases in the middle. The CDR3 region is CASSGGWPQHF. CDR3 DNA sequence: TGTGCCAGCAGTGGCGGCTGGCCCCAGCATTTT.

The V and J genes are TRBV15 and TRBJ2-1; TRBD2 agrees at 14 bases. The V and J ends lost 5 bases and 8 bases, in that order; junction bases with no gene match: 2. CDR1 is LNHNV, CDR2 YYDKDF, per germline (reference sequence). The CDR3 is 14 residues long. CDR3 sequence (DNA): TGTGCCACCAGCTCGGGACTAGCGGGAGATGAGCAGTTCTTC. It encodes CATSSGLAGDEQFF. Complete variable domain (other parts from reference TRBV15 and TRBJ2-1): DAMVIQNPRYQVTQFGKPVTLSCSQTLNHNVMYWYQQKSSQAPKLLFHYYDKDFNNEADTPDNFQSRRPNTSFCFLDIRSPGLGDTAMYLCATSSGLAGDEQFFGPGTRLTVL.

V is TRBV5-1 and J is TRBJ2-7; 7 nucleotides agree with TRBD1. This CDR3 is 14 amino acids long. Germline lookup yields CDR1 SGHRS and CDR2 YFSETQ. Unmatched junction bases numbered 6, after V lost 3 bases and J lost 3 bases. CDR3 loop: CASSSPGTDYEQYF. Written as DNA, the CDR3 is TGCGCCAGCAGCTCTCCCGGGACAGACTACGAGCAGTACTTC.